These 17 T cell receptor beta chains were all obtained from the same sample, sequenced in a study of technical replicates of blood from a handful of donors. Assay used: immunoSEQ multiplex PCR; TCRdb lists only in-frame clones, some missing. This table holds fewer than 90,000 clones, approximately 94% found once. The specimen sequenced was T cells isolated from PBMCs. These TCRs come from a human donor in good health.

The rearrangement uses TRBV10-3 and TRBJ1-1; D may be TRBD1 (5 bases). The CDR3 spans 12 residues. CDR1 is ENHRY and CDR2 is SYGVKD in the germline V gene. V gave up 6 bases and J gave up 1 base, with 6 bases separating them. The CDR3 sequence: CAIRTANTEAFF. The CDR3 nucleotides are TGTGCCATCAGGACAGCGAACACTGAAGCTTTCTTT.

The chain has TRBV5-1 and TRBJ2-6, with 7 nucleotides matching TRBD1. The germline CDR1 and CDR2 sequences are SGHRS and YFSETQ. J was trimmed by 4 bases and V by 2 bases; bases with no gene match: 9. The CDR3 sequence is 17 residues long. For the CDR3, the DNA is TGCGCCAGCAGCTTCGGCCCGACAGGGATGGGGGCCAACGTCCTGACTTTC. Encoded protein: CASSFGPTGMGANVLTF.

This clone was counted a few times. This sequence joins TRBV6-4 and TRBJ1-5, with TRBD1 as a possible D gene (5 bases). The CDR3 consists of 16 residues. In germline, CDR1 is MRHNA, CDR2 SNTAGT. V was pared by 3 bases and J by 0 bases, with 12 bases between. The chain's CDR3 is CASSEFDRSSNQPQHF. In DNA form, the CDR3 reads TGTGCCAGCAGTGAATTTGACAGAAGTAGCAATCAGCCCCAGCATTTT.

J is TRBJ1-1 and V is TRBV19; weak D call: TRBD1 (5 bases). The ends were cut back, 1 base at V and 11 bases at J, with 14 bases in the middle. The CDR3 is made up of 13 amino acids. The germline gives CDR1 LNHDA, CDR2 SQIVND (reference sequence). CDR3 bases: TGTGCCAGTAGTATAGTCGGGTCAGGGAAGGCTTTCTTT. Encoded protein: CASSIVGSGKAFF.

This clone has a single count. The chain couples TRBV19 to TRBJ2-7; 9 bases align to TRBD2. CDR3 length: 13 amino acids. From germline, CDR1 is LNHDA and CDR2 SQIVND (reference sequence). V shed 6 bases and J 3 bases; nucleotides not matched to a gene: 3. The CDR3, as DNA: TGTGCCAGTAGGTCGACTAGCGGCTACGAGCAGTACTTC. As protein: CASRSTSGYEQYF.

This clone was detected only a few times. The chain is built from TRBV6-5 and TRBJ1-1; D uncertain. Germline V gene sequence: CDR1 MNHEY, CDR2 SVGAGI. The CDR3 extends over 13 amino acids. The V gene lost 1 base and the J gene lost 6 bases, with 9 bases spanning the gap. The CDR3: CASSYFDGAEAFF. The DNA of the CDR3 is TGTGCCAGCAGTTACTTTGACGGGGCTGAAGCTTTCTTT.

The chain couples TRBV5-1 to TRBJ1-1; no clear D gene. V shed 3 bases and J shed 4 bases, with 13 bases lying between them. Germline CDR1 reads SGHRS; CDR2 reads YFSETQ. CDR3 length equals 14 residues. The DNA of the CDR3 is TGCGCCAGCAGCTCTGGACGGGGTGGCACTGAAGCTTTCTTT. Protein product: CASSSGRGGTEAFF.

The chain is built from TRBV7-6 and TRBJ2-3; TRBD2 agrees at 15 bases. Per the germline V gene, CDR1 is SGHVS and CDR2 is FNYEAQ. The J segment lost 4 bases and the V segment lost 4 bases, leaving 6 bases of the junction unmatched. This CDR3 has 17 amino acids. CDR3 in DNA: TGTGCCAGCAGCTCCCGGACTAGCGGGAGGGCCGCAGATACGCAGTATTTT. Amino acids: CASSSRTSGRAADTQYF.

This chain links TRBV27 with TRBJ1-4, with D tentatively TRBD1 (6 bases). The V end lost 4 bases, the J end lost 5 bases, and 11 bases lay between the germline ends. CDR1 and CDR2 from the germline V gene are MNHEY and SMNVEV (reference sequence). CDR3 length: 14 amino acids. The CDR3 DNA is TGTGCCAGCAGTTCCCGCGACAGGAATGAAAAACTGTTTTTT. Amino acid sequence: CASSSRDRNEKLFF.

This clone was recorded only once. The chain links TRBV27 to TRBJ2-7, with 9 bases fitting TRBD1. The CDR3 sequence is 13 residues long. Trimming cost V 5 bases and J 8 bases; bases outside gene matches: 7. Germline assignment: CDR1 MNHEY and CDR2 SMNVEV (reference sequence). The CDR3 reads CASSPTTGGKQYF. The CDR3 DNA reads TGTGCCAGCAGTCCCACAACAGGGGGCAAGCAGTACTTC.

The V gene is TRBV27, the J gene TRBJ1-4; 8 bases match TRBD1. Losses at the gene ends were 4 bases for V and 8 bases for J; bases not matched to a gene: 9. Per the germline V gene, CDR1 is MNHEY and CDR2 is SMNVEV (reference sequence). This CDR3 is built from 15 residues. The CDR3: CASSSRGPAIEKLFF. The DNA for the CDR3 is TGTGCCAGCAGTTCCAGGGGGCCGGCGATCGAAAAACTGTTTTTT.

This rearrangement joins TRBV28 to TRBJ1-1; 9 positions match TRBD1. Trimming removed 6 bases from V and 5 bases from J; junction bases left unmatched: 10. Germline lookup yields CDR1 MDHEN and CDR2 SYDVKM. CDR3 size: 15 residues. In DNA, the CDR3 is TGTGCCAGCAGCTTGCCCGGGACAGGGCGGACTGAAGCTTTCTTT. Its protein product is CASSLPGTGRTEAFF. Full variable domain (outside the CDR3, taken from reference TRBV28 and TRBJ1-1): DVKVTQSSRYLVKRTGEKVFLECVQDMDHENMFWYRQDPGLGLRLIYFSYDVKMKEKGDIPEGYSVSREKKERFSLILESASTNQTSMYLCASSLPGTGRTEAFFGQGTRLTVV.

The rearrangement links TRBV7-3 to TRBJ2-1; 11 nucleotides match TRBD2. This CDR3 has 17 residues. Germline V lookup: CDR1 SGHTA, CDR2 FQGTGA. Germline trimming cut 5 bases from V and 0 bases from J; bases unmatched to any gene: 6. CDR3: CASSNVAGGSSYNEQFF. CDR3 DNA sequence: TGTGCCAGCAGCAATGTAGCGGGGGGGAGCTCCTACAATGAGCAGTTCTTC. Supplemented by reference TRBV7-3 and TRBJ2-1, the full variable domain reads GAGVSQTPSNKVTEKGKYVELRCDPISGHTALYWYRQSLGQGPEFLIYFQGTGAADDSGLPNDRFFAVRPEGSVSTLKIQRTERGDSAVYLCASSNVAGGSSYNEQFFGPGTRLTVL.

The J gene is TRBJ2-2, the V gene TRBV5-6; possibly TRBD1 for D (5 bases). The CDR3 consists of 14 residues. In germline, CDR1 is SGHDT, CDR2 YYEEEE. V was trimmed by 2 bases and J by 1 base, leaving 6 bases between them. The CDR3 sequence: CASSFGQNTGELFF. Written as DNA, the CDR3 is TGTGCCAGCAGCTTCGGACAGAACACCGGGGAGCTGTTTTTT. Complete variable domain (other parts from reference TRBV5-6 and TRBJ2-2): DAGVTQSPTHLIKTRGQQVTLRCSPKSGHDTVSWYQQALGQGPQFIFQYYEEEERQRGNFPDRFSGHQFPNYSSELNVNALLLGDSALYLCASSFGQNTGELFFGEGSRLTVL.

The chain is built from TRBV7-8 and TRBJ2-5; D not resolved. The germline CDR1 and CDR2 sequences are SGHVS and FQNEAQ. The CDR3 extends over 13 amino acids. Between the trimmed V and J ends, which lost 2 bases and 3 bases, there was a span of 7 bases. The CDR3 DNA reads TGTGCCAGCAGCTTATTTACGGAAGAGACCCAGTACTTC. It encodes CASSLFTEETQYF.

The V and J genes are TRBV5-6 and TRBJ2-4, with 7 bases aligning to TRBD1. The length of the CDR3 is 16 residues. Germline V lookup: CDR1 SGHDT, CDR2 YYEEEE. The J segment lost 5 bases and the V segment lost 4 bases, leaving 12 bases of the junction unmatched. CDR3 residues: CASSRGTTGSQNIQYF. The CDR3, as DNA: TGTGCCAGCAGCCGAGGTACGACAGGGTCCCAAAACATTCAGTACTTC.

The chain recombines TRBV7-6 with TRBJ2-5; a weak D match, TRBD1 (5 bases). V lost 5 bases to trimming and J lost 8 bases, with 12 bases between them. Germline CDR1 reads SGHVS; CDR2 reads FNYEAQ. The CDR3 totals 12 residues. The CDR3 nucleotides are TGTGCCAGCAGCCCGAGGCAGGGAACCCAGTACTTC. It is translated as CASSPRQGTQYF.